The 13 T cell receptor beta chains given below trace back to one sample, sequenced in a study of blood T cell repertoires in COVID-19. Clones were sequenced by immunoSEQ multiplex PCR, and TCRdb holds only the in-frame ones, with some missing. The sample lists about 190,000 clones; roughly 80% were seen once. Sample: peripheral blood. The receptor set was obtained from a human donor in a cohort sampled during active COVID-19.

The J gene is TRBJ1-2, the V gene TRBV25-1; D not certain. Trimming cost V 3 bases and J 4 bases, with 9 bases left between them. Germline V lookup: CDR1 MGHDK, CDR2 SYGVNS. This CDR3 is 13 amino acids long. The CDR3 DNA is TGTGCCAGCAGTGAGTCAGTTTTCTATGGCTACACCTTC. Translating it yields CASSESVFYGYTF.

The chain carries TRBV11-2 and TRBJ1-1; D gene ambiguous. The germline V and J ends were trimmed by 1 base and 4 bases, with 13 bases remaining between them. Germline V gene sequence: CDR1 SGHAT, CDR2 FQNNGV. The CDR3 is 15 residues long. CDR3 sequence: CASSLGAGTGTEAFF. The DNA of the CDR3 is TGTGCCAGCAGCTTAGGAGCCGGAACGGGCACTGAAGCTTTCTTT.

Ten or more counts support this clone. The chain carries TRBV2 and TRBJ2-7, with 12 bases that match TRBD2. The CDR3 spans 13 residues. Germline-derived CDR1 and CDR2 are SNHLY and FYNNEI. V shed 4 bases, J shed 5 bases, and the junction held 0 bases outside the gene matches. The DNA for the CDR3 is TGTGCCAGCAGTGGGACTAGCGGGAACGAGCAGTACTTC. Its translation is CASSGTSGNEQYF.

The table lists this clone with a few counts. The sample contains more than one DNA sequence encoding this CDR3. The chain joins TRBV20-1 to TRBJ1-2, with TRBD1 as a possible D gene (6 bases). V was trimmed by 3 bases and J by 0 bases, leaving 8 bases between them. This CDR3 is 13 amino acids long. Germline loops: CDR1 DFQATT, CDR2 SNEGSKA (reference sequence). Written as DNA, the CDR3 is TGCAGTGCTAGTCAGGGGACTAACTATGGCTACACCTTC. As protein: CSASQGTNYGYTF.

The chain couples TRBV29-1 to TRBJ2-6; D possibly corresponds to TRBD1 (6 bases). CDR1 and CDR2 from the germline V gene are SQVTM and ANQGSEA. This CDR3 comprises 13 residues. CDR3: CSVQGSGANVLTF. DNA for the CDR3: TGCAGTGTGCAGGGGTCTGGGGCCAACGTCCTGACTTTC.

In its sample, this clone was seen once. The chain recombines TRBV7-2 with TRBJ2-7, with a possible D match to TRBD2 (6 bases). The CDR3 is 13 residues long. Between the trimmed V and J ends, which lost 6 bases and 0 bases, there was a span of 9 bases. Germline V gene data show CDR1 as SGHTA and CDR2 as FQGNSA. The CDR3 coding sequence is TGTGCCAGCAGAAGGGAGGCCTCCTACGAGCAGTACTTC. This encodes CASRREASYEQYF.

This clone was observed at least ten times. This sequence joins TRBV27 and TRBJ1-6; D possibly corresponds to TRBD1 (5 bases). The CDR3 runs to 14 residues. Germline CDR1 and CDR2: MNHEY and SMNVEV (reference sequence). V was pared by 4 bases and J by 6 bases, with 10 bases between. CDR3 in amino acids: CASSWRGSNSPLHF. The CDR3 bases are TGTGCCAGCAGTTGGAGGGGAAGTAATTCACCCCTCCACTTT.

J is TRBJ2-5 and V is TRBV14; D is perhaps TRBD1 (6 bases). The germline CDR1 and CDR2 sequences are SGHDN and FVKESK. This CDR3 is 15 amino acids long. V lost 3 bases and J 1 base, leaving 12 bases between the germline ends. The DNA for the CDR3 is TGTGCCAGCAGCCAGCAACAGGGACCCCAAGAGACCCAGTACTTC. This sequence encodes CASSQQQGPQETQYF.

The V and J genes are TRBV28 and TRBJ1-5, with unresolved D. The germline CDR1 and CDR2 sequences are MDHEN and SYDVKM. The CDR3 extends over 14 amino acids. V was cut by 5 bases and J by 6 bases, with 14 bases left in between. The CDR3 is CASSKAGMAQPQHF. In nucleotides, the CDR3 is TGTGCCAGCAGTAAGGCGGGAATGGCTCAGCCCCAGCATTTT.

This chain joins TRBV9 and TRBJ1-2, with TRBD1 matching over 8 bases. Germline V CDR1 and CDR2: SGDLS, YYNGEE. The CDR3 has 13 residues. Trimming cost V 3 bases and J 8 bases; bases outside gene matches: 6. The CDR3 region is CASSEDRGSGYTF. In DNA form, the CDR3 reads TGTGCCAGCAGCGAAGACAGGGGAAGCGGCTACACCTTC.

This rearrangement joins TRBV28 to TRBJ2-2; 11 bases map to TRBD2. CDR3 length equals 15 residues. CDR1 is MDHEN, CDR2 SYDVKM, per germline. V was clipped by 6 bases and J by 5 bases; unmatched bases: 5. In DNA, the CDR3 is TGTGCCAGCAGATATCTAGCGGGAGGTACCGGGGAGCTGTTTTTT. It translates to CASRYLAGGTGELFF.

The chain is built from TRBV3-1 (or the pseudogene TRBV3-2) and TRBJ2-3; D is ambiguous. The V gene lost 1 base and the J gene lost 0 bases, with 5 bases spanning the gap. Germline CDR1 and CDR2: LGHDT and YNNKEL (reference sequence). The CDR3 is 14 amino acids. The CDR3 here is CASSQGSSTDTQYF. The DNA for the CDR3 is TGTGCCAGCAGCCAAGGTTCAAGCACAGATACGCAGTATTTT.

The rearrangement uses TRBV5-1 and TRBJ2-1; D ambiguous. Germline CDR1 reads SGHRS; CDR2 reads YFSETQ. Trimming shortened V by 2 bases and J by 15 bases, and 15 bases separated the two germline ends. The CDR3 covers 12 residues. The CDR3 protein is CASSFGSTERFF. CDR3 DNA: TGCGCCAGCAGCTTCGGTAGTACAGAAAGGTTCTTC. The whole variable domain, filled in from reference TRBV5-1 and TRBJ2-1, reads KAGVTQTPRYLIKTRGQQVTLSCSPISGHRSVSWYQQTPGQGLQFLFEYFSETQRNKGNFPGRFSGRQFSNSRSEMNVSTLELGDSALYLCASSFGSTERFFGPGTRLTVL.